Listed here are 23 T cell receptor beta chains from one sample, sequenced in a study of human T cells and chemical hapten exposure. Time point: patch test 2, 6 weeks after DPC sensitization. Documented treatment: therapeutic diphenylcyclopropenone sensitization with weekly scalp DPC. TCRdb fed the RACE reads into MiXCR, producing one record per CDR3 protein. The sample lists some 80,000 distinct CDR3 sequences, more than 9% occurring once. The starting material was whole blood, obtained in connection with sensitization to the hapten diphenylcyclopropenone (DPC). The source is a man between 18 and 35 years old with alopecia areata. Some clones in this sample may be carry-over from other donors' samples.

This clonotype has a count of ten or more. The chain is built from TRBV6-2 or TRBV6-3 and TRBJ1-5; TRBD1 agrees at 9 bases. The CDR3 totals 15 residues. CDR1 is MNHEY, CDR2 SVGEGT, per germline. Trimming took 6 bases from V and 4 from J; bases not matched to a gene: 7. CDR3 DNA sequence: TGTGCCAGCAGCACGGGACAGGGTCGTAATCAGCCCCAGCATTTT. Translated: CASSTGQGRNQPQHF.

The chain links TRBV28 to TRBJ2-6; D is possibly TRBD1 (6 bases). Germline V gives CDR1 MDHEN, CDR2 SYDVKM. This CDR3 has 13 amino acids. The V end was cut by 6 bases, the J end by 8 bases, with 11 bases between. CDR3 bases: TGTGCCAGCAGGGGACAAAGTACCAACGTCCTGACTTTC. Its protein product is CASRGQSTNVLTF.

This clonotype was seen a handful of times. V gene TRBV2 combines with J gene TRBJ2-3, with D perhaps being TRBD1 or TRBD2 (5 bases each). This CDR3 comprises 15 residues. V lost 4 bases and J lost 4, with 15 bases in between. CDR1 is SNHLY and CDR2 is FYNNEI in the germline V gene. CDR3 protein: CASSVMGVGADTQYF. CDR3 DNA: TGTGCCAGCAGTGTGATGGGGGTCGGCGCAGATACGCAGTATTTT.

In its sample, this clonotype was seen many times. V is TRBV29-1 and J is TRBJ2-1; D assignment may be TRBD1 or TRBD2 (5 bases each). The CDR3 is made up of 12 amino acids. Trimming took off 5 bases at V and 3 bases at J, with 8 bases between the two ends. The germline gives CDR1 SQVTM, CDR2 ANQGSEA. CDR3 DNA: TGCAGCGTTCCTGGGGGCTACAATGAGCAGTTCTTC. Its protein product is CSVPGGYNEQFF.

There are a few counts of this clonotype. This chain joins TRBV7-9 and TRBJ2-2; D is unresolved. The CDR3 runs 14 residues. Germline V gives CDR1 SEHNR, CDR2 FQNEAQ (reference sequence). Trimming took 3 bases from V and 1 from J, leaving 6 bases between them. This CDR3 is CASSFMENTGELFF. In DNA, the CDR3 is TGTGCCAGCAGCTTTATGGAGAACACCGGGGAGCTGTTTTTT.

The chain joins TRBV29-1 to TRBJ1-1, with D perhaps matching TRBD1 (6 bases). The CDR3 loop spans 13 amino acids. Germline loops: CDR1 SQVTM, CDR2 ANQGSEA. V shed 7 bases and J shed 0 bases, with 12 bases lying between them. The CDR3 DNA reads as TGCAGCGGGGGACACTCCATGAACACTGAAGCTTTCTTT. This encodes CSGGHSMNTEAFF.

A few counts support this clonotype. This sequence joins TRBV28 and TRBJ2-5, with TRBD1 identical over 8 bases. This CDR3 contains 15 residues. CDR1 is MDHEN and CDR2 is SYDVKM in the germline V gene. Unmatched junction bases numbered 9, after V lost 5 bases and J lost 4 bases. The CDR3 region is CASSRTGNTPETQYF. CDR3 sequence (DNA): TGTGCCAGCAGTCGGACAGGGAATACCCCAGAGACCCAGTACTTC.

This chain links TRBV6-5 with TRBJ2-7, with 8 bases fitting TRBD2. The CDR3 extends over 13 amino acids. Germline CDR1 MNHEY, CDR2 SVGAGI. V was pared by 8 bases and J by 3 bases, with 6 bases of the junction left unmatched. DNA for the CDR3: TGTGCCAGCTATAGGACTAGCTTCTACGAGCAGTACGTC. Translating gives CASYRTSFYEQYV.

The chain is built from TRBV28 and TRBJ2-7; no reliable D call. Per germline, CDR1 MDHEN and CDR2 SYDVKM. CDR3 length: 13 residues. Trimming took 3 bases from V and 4 from J, leaving 10 bases between them. The CDR3 here is CASSFGPLYEQYF. The CDR3 DNA is TGTGCCAGCAGTTTCGGACCCCTGTACGAGCAGTACTTC.

Many counts were recorded for this clonotype. The chain carries TRBV3-1 and TRBJ2-1; 11 positions match TRBD1. The CDR3 runs 18 residues. Germline loops: CDR1 LGHDT, CDR2 YNNKEL (reference sequence). V gave up 0 bases and J gave up 4 bases; unmatched junction bases: 8. In nucleotides, the CDR3 is TGTGCCAGCAGCCAAGATCTGGACAGGGGGCATAGATACAATGAGCAGTTCTTC. Amino acids: CASSQDLDRGHRYNEQFF.

This clonotype was found many times. The chain uses TRBV7-6 and TRBJ1-4; no clear D. The CDR3 is 16 amino acids. Germline V gives CDR1 SGHVS, CDR2 FNYEAQ. Trimming cost V 3 bases and J 0 bases, with 11 bases left between them. The DNA of the CDR3 is TGTGCCAGCAGCTTTAAAGTCCAGGCAACTAATGAAAAACTGTTTTTT. It yields the protein CASSFKVQATNEKLFF.

This clonotype was detected ten times or more. The V call is TRBV10-1, the J call TRBJ2-3, with 7 nucleotides matching TRBD2. V lost 4 bases, J lost 1 base, and 11 bases stayed unmatched. The CDR3 has 17 residues. The germline V gene has CDR1 WNHNN and CDR2 SYGVQD (reference sequence). CDR3 loop: CASSAGRLALGTDTQYF. In nucleotides, the CDR3 is TGCGCCAGCAGTGCGGGGAGACTAGCTCTTGGCACAGATACGCAGTATTTT.

This clonotype has just a few counts. The rearrangement uses TRBV9 and TRBJ2-5; a possible D gene is TRBD2 (6 bases). V was pared by 1 base and J by 7 bases, with 17 bases between. This CDR3 spans 15 amino acids. The germline gives CDR1 SGDLS, CDR2 YYNGEE. The CDR3 DNA follows: TGTGCCAGCAGCGTAAGCGGGCAGACACGGGGGACCCAGTACTTC. Amino acids: CASSVSGQTRGTQYF.

The table lists this clonotype with a few counts. The CDR3 DNA sequence: TGCGCCAGCAGCCCTTATCGGCAGGGACAATTGTCGACTGAAGCTTTCTTT. It encodes CASSPYRQGQLSTEAFF. The chain recombines TRBV4-3 with TRBJ1-1, with a tentative D call TRBD1 (6 bases). V lost 4 bases, J lost 5 bases, and 23 bases lay in between. CDR1 is LGHNA and CDR2 is YSLEER in the germline V gene. The CDR3 has 17 amino acids.

This clonotype has just a few counts. The V and J genes are TRBV7-9 and TRBJ1-1; TRBD1 might be the D (6 bases). Germline CDR1 and CDR2: SEHNR and FQNEAQ (reference sequence). The CDR3 covers 15 residues. The germline V and J ends were trimmed by 8 bases and 2 bases, with 18 bases remaining between them. CDR3 sequence: CASLRRGGVNTEAFF. The CDR3 DNA reads as TGTGCCAGCTTACGAAGGGGGGGAGTTAACACTGAAGCTTTCTTT.

Only a few counts were recorded for this clonotype. The chain combines TRBV7-9 with TRBJ1-1; 10 nucleotides align to TRBD1. Germline CDR1 reads SEHNR; CDR2 reads FQNEAQ (reference sequence). The CDR3 extends over 15 amino acids. Trimming cost V 4 bases and J 2 bases; bases outside gene matches: 4. The CDR3 DNA is TGTGCCAGCAGCTCCGGGACAGGGGAAAACACTGAAGCTTTCTTT. This codes for CASSSGTGENTEAFF.

This clonotype came up a few times. This chain links TRBV18 with TRBJ2-7; TRBD1 matches at 7 bases. V lost 3 bases and J lost 4; bases outside the gene matches: 9. Germline lookup yields CDR1 KGHSH and CDR2 LQKENI. The CDR3 extends over 15 amino acids. For the CDR3, the DNA is TGTGCCAGCTCACCGAACCGGGACAGCCTTTACGAGCAGTACGTC. This translates into CASSPNRDSLYEQYV.

CDR3 in amino acids: CAISESQETQYF. CDR3 bases: TGTGCCATCAGTGAGTCCCAAGAGACCCAGTACTTC. The chain couples TRBV10-3 to TRBJ2-5; D remains ambiguous. The CDR3 loop spans 12 amino acids. Germline V CDR1 and CDR2: ENHRY, SYGVKD. The ends were cut back, 0 bases at V and 1 base at J, with 0 bases in the middle.

In its sample, this clonotype was seen a few times. The rearrangement uses TRBV11-2 and TRBJ1-6, with 8 bases that match TRBD1. V lost 4 bases and J lost 9; bases outside the gene matches: 8. The CDR3 is made up of 15 amino acids. Per germline, CDR1 SGHAT and CDR2 FQNNGV. The DNA for the CDR3 is TGTGCCAGCAGCTCCGCGACAGGGGAGAGTTCACCCCTCCACTTT. Its translation: CASSSATGESSPLHF.

This chain connects TRBV11-3 to TRBJ2-3, with D uncertain. The V gene lost 5 bases and the J gene lost 2 bases, with 5 bases spanning the gap. The CDR3 has 12 amino acids. Germline lookup yields CDR1 SGHNT and CDR2 YENEEA. The CDR3 DNA is TGTGCCAGCAGCCGTGCCACAGATACGCAGTATTTT. Translating it yields CASSRATDTQYF.

This clonotype has ten or more counts. V and J are TRBV29-1 and TRBJ1-1; 8 nucleotides match TRBD1. Per the germline V gene, CDR1 is SQVTM and CDR2 is ANQGSEA. The J segment lost 8 bases and the V segment lost 4 bases, leaving 9 bases of the junction unmatched. The CDR3 extends over 13 amino acids. For the CDR3, the DNA is TGCAGCGTTGCCCAGGGGGCGAATTCGGAAGCTTTCTTT. Protein product: CSVAQGANSEAFF.

This rearrangement joins TRBV7-2 to TRBJ2-3; D might be TRBD2 (5 bases). V was shortened by 0 bases and J by 4 bases, with 8 bases between the two germline ends. Per germline, CDR1 SGHTA and CDR2 FQGNSA. This CDR3 is 14 amino acids long. The CDR3 is CASSLAGLADTQYF. The DNA for the CDR3 is TGTGCCAGCAGCTTAGCCGGACTGGCAGATACGCAGTATTTT.

There are a few counts of this clonotype. This chain connects TRBV29-1 to TRBJ1-2; D gene uncertain. With 0 bases removed from V and 4 bases from J, the gap between germline ends came to 9 bases. This CDR3 region has 13 residues. Germline V lookup: CDR1 SQVTM, CDR2 ANQGSEA. The CDR3 loop reads CSVEDVGSYGYTF. CDR3 nucleotide sequence: TGCAGCGTTGAAGATGTCGGCAGCTATGGCTACACCTTC.